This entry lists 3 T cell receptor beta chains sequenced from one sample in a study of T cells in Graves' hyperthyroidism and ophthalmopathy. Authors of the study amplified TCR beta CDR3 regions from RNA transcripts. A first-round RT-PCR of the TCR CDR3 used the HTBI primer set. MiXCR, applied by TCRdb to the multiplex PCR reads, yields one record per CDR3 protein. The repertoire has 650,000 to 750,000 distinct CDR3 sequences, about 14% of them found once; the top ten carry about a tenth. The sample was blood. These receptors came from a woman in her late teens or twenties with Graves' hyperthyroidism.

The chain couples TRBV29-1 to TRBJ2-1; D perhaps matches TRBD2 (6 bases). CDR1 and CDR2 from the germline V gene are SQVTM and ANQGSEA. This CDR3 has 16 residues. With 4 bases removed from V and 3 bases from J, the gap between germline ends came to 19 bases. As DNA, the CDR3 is TGCAGCGTTGTGACTTGGGGGGACCCTCTCTACAATGAGCAGTTCTTC. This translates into CSVVTWGDPLYNEQFF.

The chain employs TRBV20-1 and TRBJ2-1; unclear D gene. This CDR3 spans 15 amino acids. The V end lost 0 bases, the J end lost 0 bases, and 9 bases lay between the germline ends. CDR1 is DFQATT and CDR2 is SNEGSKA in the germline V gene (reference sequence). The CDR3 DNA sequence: TGCAGTGCTAGAGAATCAATATACTCCTACAATGAGCAGTTCTTC. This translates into CSARESIYSYNEQFF.

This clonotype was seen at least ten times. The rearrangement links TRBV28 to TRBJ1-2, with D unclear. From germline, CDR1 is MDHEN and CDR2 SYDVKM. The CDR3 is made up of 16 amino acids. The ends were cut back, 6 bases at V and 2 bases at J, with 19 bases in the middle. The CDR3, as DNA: TGTGCCAGCAGCCTTACCCAATGGCAGAAGAACTATGGCTACACCTTC. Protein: CASSLTQWQKNYGYTF.